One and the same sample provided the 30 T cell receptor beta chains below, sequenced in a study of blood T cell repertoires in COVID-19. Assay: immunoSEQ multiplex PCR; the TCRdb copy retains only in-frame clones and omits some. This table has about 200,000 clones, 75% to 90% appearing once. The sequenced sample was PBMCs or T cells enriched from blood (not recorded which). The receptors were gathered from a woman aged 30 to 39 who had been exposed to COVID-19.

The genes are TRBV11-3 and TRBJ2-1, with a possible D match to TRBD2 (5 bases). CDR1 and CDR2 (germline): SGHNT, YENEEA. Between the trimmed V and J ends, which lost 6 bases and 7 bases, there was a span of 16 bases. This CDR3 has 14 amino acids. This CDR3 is CASSSYRGINEQFF. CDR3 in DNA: TGTGCCAGCAGTTCGTATCGGGGAATAAATGAGCAGTTCTTC.

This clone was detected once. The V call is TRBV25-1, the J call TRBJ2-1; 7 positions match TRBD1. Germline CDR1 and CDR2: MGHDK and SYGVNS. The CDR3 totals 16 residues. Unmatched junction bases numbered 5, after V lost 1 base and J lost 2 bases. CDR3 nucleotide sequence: TGTGCCAGCAGTGAATTGTCAGGGGGAACCTACAATGAGCAGTTCTTC. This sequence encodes CASSELSGGTYNEQFF.

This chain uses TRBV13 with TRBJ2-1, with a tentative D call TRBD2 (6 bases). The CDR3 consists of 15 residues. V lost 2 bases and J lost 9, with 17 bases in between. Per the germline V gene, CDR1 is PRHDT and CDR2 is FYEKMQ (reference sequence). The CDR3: CASSLRELVVGEQFF. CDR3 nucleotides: TGTGCCAGCAGCTTACGGGAGCTAGTAGTAGGTGAGCAGTTCTTC.

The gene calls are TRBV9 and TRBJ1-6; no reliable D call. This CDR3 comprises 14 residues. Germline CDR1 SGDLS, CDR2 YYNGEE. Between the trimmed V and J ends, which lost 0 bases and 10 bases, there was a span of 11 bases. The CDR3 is CASSVGHSGSPLHF. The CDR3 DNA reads TGTGCCAGCAGCGTAGGTCATTCGGGATCACCCCTCCACTTT.

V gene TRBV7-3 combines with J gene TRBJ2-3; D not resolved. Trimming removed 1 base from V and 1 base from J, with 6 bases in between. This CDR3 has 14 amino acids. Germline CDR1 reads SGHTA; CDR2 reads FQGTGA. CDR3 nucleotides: TGTGCCAGCAGCTTAAGGTCAGGCACAGATACGCAGTATTTT. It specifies CASSLRSGTDTQYF.

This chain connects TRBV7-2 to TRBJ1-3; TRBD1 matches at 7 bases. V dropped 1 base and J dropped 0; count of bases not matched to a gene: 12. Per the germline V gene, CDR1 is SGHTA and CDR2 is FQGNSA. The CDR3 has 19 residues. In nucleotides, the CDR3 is TGTGCCAGCAGCTTAGACCCGATACAGGGGTCCCGCTCTGGAAACACCATATATTTT. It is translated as CASSLDPIQGSRSGNTIYF.

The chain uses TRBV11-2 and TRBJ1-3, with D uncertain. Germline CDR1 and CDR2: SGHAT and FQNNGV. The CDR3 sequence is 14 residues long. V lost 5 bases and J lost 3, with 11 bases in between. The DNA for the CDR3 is TGTGCCAGCAGCCCACGACCGGGTGGAAACACCATATATTTT. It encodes CASSPRPGGNTIYF. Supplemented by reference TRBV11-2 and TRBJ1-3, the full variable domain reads EAGVAQSPRYKIIEKRQSVAFWCNPISGHATLYWYQQILGQGPKLLIQFQNNGVVDDSQLPKDRFSAERLKGVDSTLKIQPAKLEDSAVYLCASSPRPGGNTIYFGEGSWLTVV.

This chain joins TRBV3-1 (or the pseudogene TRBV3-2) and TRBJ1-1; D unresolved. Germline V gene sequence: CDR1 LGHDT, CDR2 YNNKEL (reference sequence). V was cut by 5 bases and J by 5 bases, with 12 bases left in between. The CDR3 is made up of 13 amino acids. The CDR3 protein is CASSARGGTEAFF. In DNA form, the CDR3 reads TGTGCCAGCAGCGCGCGGGGAGGTACTGAAGCTTTCTTT.

DNA of the CDR3: TGTGCCAGTACCCCCCGACAGGCAACTAATGAAAAACTGTTTTTT. It yields the protein CASTPRQATNEKLFF. The chain couples TRBV19 to TRBJ1-4; possibly TRBD1 for D (6 bases). The CDR3 contains 15 residues. V was clipped by 7 bases and J by 0 bases, with 12 bases between them. Germline assignment: CDR1 LNHDA and CDR2 SQIVND (reference sequence).

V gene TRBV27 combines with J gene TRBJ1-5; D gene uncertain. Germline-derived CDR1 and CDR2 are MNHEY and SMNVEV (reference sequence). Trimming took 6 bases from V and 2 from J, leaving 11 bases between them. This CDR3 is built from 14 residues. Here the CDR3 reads CASRNTSGNQPQHF. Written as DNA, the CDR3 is TGTGCCAGCAGAAATACCTCAGGCAATCAGCCCCAGCATTTT.

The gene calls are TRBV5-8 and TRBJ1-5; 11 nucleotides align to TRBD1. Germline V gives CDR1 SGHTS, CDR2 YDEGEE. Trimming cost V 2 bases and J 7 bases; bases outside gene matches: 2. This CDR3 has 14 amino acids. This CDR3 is CASSFGTGGQPQHF. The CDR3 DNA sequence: TGTGCCAGCAGCTTCGGGACAGGGGGACAGCCCCAGCATTTT.

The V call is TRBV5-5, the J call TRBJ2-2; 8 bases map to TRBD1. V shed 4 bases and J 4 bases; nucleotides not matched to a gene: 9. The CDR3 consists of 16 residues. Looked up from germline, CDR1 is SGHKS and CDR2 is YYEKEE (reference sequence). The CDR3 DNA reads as TGTGCCAGCAGCACGGAGGGACAGGTCAGCACCGGGGAGCTGTTTTTT. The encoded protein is CASSTEGQVSTGELFF.

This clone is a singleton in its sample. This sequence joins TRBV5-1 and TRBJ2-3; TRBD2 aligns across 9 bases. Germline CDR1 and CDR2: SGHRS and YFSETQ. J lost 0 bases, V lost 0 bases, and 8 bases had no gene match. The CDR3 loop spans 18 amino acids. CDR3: CASSLELAGDSSTDTQYF. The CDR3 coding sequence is TGCGCCAGCAGCTTGGAATTAGCGGGGGATTCTAGCACAGATACGCAGTATTTT.

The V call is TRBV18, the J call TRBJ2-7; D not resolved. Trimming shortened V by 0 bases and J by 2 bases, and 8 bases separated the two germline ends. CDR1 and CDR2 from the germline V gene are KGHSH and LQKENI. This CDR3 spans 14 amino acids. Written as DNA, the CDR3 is TGTGCCAGCTCACCACCTTCAGGAACCTACGAGCAGTACTTC. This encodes CASSPPSGTYEQYF.

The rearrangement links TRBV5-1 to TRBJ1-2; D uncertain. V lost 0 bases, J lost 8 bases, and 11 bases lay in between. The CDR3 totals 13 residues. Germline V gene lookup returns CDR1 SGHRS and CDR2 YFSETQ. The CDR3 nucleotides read TGCGCCAGCAGCTTGGGGGGAGGCAACGGCTACACCTTC. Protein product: CASSLGGGNGYTF.

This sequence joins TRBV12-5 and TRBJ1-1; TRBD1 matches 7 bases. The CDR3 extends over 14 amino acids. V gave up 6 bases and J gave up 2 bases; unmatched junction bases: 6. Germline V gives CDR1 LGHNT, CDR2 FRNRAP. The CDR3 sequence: CASGTGQLNTEAFF. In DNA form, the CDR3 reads TGTGCTAGTGGGACGGGACAGCTAAACACTGAAGCTTTCTTT.

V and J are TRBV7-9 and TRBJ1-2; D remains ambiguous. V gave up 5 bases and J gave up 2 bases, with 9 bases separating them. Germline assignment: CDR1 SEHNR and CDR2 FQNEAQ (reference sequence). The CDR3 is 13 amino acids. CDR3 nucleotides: TGTGCCAGCAGCCGAGACGGGAACTATGGCTACACCTTC. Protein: CASSRDGNYGYTF. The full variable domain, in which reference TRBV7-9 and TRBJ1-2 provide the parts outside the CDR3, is DTGVSQNPRHKITKRGQNVTFRCDPISEHNRLYWYRQTLGQGPEFLTYFQNEAQLEKSRLLSDRFSAERPKGSFSTLEIQRTEQGDSAMYLCASSRDGNYGYTFGSGTRLTVV.

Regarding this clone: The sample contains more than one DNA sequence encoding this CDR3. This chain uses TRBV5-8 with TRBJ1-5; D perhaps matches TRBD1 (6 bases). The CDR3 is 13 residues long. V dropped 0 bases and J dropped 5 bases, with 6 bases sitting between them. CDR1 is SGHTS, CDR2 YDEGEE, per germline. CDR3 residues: CASSLDRDQPQHF. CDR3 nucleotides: TGTGCCAGCAGCTTGGACAGGGATCAGCCCCAGCATTTT.

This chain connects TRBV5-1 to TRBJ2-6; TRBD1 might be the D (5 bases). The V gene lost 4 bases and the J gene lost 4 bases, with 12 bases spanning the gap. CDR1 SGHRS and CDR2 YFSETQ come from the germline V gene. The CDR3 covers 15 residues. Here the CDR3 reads CASSDQGYGANVLTF. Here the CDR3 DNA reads TGCGCCAGCAGCGATCAGGGTTACGGGGCCAACGTCCTGACTTTC. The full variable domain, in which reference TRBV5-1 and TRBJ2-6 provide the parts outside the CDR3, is KAGVTQTPRYLIKTRGQQVTLSCSPISGHRSVSWYQQTPGQGLQFLFEYFSETQRNKGNFPGRFSGRQFSNSRSEMNVSTLELGDSALYLCASSDQGYGANVLTFGAGSRLTVL.

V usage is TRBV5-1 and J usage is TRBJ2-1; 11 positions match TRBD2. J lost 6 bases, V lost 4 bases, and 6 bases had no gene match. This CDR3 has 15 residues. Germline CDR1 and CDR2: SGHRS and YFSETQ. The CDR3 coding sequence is TGCGCCAGCAGCCCGGGACTAGCGGTCAGCAATGAGCAGTTCTTC. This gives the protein CASSPGLAVSNEQFF.

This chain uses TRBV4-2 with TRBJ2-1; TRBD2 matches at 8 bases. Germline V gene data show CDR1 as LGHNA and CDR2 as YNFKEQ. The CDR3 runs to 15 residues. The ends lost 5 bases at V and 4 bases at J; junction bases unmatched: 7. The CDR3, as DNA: TGTGCCAGCAGCTTCTCCGGGGGGGAATACAATGAGCAGTTCTTC. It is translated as CASSFSGGEYNEQFF.

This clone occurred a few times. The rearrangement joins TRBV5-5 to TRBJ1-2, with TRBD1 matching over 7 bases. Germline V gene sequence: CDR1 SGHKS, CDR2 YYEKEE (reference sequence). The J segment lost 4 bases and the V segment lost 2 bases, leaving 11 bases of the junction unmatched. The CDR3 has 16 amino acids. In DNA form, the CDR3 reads TGTGCCAGCAGCTTAGCCCCACAGGGGAGCAGCTATGGCTACACCTTC. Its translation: CASSLAPQGSSYGYTF.

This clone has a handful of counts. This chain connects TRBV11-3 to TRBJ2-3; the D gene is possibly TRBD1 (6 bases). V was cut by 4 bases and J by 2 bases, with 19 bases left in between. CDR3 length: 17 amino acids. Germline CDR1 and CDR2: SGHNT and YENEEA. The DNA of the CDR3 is TGTGCCAGCAGCTACCTCCAGGGGTCGGGGATCACAGATACGCAGTATTTT. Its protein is CASSYLQGSGITDTQYF.

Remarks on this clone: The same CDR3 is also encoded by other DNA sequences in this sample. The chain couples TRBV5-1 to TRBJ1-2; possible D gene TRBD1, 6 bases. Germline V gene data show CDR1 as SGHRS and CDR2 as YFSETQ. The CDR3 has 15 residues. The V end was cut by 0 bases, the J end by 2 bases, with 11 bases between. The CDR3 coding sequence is TGCGCCAGCAGCTTGGAACAGGGAGTCAACTATGGCTACACCTTC. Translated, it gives CASSLEQGVNYGYTF. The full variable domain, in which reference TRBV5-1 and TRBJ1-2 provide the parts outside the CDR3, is KAGVTQTPRYLIKTRGQQVTLSCSPISGHRSVSWYQQTPGQGLQFLFEYFSETQRNKGNFPGRFSGRQFSNSRSEMNVSTLELGDSALYLCASSLEQGVNYGYTFGSGTRLTVV.

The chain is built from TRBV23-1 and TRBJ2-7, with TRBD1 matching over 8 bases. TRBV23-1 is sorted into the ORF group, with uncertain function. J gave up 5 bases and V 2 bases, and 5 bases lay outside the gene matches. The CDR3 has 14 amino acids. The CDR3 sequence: CASSQEDRVHEQYF. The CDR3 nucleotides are TGCGCCAGCAGTCAAGAGGACAGGGTACACGAGCAGTACTTC.

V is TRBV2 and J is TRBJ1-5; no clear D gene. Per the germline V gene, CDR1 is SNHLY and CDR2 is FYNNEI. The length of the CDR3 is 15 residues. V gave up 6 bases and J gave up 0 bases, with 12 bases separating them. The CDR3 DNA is TGTGCCAGCAGATACACGCCGATTAGCAATCAGCCCCAGCATTTT. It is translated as CASRYTPISNQPQHF.

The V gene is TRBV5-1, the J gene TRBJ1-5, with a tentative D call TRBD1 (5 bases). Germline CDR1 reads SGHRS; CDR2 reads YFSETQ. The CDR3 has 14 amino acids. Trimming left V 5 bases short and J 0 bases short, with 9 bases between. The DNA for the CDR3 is TGCGCCAGCAGAAACAGGAATAGCAATCAGCCCCAGCATTTT. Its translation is CASRNRNSNQPQHF. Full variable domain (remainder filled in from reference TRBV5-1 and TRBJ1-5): KAGVTQTPRYLIKTRGQQVTLSCSPISGHRSVSWYQQTPGQGLQFLFEYFSETQRNKGNFPGRFSGRQFSNSRSEMNVSTLELGDSALYLCASRNRNSNQPQHFGDGTRLSIL.

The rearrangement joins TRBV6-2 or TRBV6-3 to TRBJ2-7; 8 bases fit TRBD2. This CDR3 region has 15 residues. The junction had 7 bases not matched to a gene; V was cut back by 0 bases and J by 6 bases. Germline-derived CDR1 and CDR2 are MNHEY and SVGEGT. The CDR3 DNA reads TGTGCCAGCAGTTACTCCCCGGGACTAGTTCCCGAGCAGTACTTC. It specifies CASSYSPGLVPEQYF.

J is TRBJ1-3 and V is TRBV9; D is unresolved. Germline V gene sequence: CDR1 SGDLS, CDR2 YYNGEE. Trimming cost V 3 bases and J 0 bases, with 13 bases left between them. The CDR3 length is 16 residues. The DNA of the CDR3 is TGTGCCAGCAGCGCCCGTATGGAGAGCTCTGGAAACACCATATATTTT. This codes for CASSARMESSGNTIYF.

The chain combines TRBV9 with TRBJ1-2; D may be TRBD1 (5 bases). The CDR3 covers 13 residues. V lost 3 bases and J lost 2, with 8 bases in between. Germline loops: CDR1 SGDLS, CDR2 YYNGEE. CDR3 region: CASSEGANYGYTF. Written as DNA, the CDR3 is TGTGCCAGCAGCGAAGGGGCGAACTATGGCTACACCTTC.